This TCR beta chain was captured in a study of T cells in Graves' hyperthyroidism and ophthalmopathy. Study observations and caveats: The blood repertoire included most of the expanded thyroid clonotypes above 0.001. Before onset, ophthalmopathy was predicted by the model a median 6.5 months earlier. A model of 13 V-J features distinguished ophthalmopathy from stable hyperthyroidism.

This clonotype was recorded many times. Its antigen is not identified. Germline assignment: CDR1 KGHSH and CDR2 LQKENI. The V end lost 4 bases, the J end lost 0 bases, and 1 base lay between the germline ends. CDR3 length: 13 residues. Regions amplified from RNA transcripts were the TCR beta CDR3 regions. A set of HTBI primers served as the primers for a first-round RT-PCR of the TCR CDR3. TCRdb redid the calling of the multiplex PCR reads with MiXCR, one entry per CDR3 protein. This sample carries nearly 110,000 distinct CDR3 sequences, approximately 15% of them seen once, and the ten largest clones take 42%.

J is TRBJ2-6 and V is TRBV18; D unresolved. Sequencing was performed on blood. The origin of this receptor is a woman between 50 and 59 years old with Graves' hyperthyroidism. The CDR3, as DNA: TGTGCCAGCTCACACTCTGGGGCCAACGTCCTGACTTTC. It translates to CASSHSGANVLTF.